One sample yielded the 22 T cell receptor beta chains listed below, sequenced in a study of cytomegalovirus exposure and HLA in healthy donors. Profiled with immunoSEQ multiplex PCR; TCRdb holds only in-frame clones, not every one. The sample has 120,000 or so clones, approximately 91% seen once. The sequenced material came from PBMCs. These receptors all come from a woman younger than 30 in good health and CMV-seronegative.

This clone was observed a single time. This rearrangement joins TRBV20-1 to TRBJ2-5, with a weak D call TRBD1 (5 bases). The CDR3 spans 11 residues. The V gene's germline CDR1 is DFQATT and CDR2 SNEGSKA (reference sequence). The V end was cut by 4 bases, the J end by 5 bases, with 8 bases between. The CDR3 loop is CSATKGETQYF. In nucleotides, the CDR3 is TGCAGTGCTACTAAGGGGGAGACCCAGTACTTC.

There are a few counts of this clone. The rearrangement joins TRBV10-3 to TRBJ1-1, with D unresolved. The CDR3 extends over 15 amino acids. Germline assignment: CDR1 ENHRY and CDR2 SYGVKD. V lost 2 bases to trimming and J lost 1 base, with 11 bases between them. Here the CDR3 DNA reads TGTGCCATCAGTGAGATCGCAGGTGGGAACACTGAAGCTTTCTTT. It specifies CAISEIAGGNTEAFF.

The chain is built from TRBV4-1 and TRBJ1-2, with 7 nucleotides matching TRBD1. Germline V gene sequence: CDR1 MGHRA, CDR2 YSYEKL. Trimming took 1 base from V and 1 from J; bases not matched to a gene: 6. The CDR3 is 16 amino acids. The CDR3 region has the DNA TGCGCCAGCAGCCAAGGGGGGACAGCAATTAACTATGGCTACACCTTC. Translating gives CASSQGGTAINYGYTF.

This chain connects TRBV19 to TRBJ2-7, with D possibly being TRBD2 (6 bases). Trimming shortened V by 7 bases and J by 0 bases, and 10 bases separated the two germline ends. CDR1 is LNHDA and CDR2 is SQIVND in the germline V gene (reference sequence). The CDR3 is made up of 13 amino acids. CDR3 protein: CASTAGSSYEQYF. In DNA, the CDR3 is TGTGCCAGTACAGCGGGTTCCTCCTACGAGCAGTACTTC. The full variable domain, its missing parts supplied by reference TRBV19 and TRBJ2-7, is DGGITQSPKYLFRKEGQNVTLSCEQNLNHDAMYWYRQDPGQGLRLIYYSQIVNDFQKGDIAEGYSVSREKKESFPLTVTSAQKNPTAFYLCASTAGSSYEQYFGPGTRLTVT.

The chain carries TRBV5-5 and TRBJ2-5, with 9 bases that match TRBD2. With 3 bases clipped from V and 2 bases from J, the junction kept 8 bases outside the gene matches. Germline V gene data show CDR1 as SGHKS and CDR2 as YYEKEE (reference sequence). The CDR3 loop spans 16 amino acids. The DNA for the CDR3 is TGTGCCAGCAGCTCCCTGGGGGCGGGAGGGCAAGAGACCCAGTACTTC. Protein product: CASSSLGAGGQETQYF.

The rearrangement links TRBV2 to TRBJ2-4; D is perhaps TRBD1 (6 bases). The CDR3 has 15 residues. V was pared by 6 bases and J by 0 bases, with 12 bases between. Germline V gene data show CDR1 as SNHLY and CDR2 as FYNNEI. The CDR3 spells CASRHRVRAKNIQYF. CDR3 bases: TGTGCCAGCAGACACAGGGTGCGAGCCAAAAACATTCAGTACTTC.

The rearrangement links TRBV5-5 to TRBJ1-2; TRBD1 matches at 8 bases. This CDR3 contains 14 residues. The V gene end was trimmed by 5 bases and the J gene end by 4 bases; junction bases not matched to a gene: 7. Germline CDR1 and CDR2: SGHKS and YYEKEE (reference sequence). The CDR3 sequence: CASSSGGGSYGYTF. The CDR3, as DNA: TGTGCCAGCAGTTCAGGGGGCGGAAGCTATGGCTACACCTTC.

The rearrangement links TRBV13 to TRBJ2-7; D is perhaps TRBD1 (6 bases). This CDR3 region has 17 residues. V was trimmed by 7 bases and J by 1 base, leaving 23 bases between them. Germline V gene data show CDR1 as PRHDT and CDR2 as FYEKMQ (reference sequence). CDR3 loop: CASTLTRGGRGSYEQYF. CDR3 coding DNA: TGTGCCAGCACCCTTACGAGGGGCGGCAGGGGATCCTACGAGCAGTACTTC.

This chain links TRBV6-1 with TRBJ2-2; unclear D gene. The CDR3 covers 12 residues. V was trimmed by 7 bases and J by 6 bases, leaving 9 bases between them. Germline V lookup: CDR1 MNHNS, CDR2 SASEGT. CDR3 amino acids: CASKRGAGELFF. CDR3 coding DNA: TGTGCCAGCAAACGAGGCGCCGGGGAGCTGTTTTTT.

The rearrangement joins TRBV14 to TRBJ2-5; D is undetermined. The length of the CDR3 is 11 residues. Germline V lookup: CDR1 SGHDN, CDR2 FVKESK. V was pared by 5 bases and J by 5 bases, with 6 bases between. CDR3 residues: CASSSGETQYF. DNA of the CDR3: TGTGCCAGCAGCTCCGGGGAGACCCAGTACTTC.

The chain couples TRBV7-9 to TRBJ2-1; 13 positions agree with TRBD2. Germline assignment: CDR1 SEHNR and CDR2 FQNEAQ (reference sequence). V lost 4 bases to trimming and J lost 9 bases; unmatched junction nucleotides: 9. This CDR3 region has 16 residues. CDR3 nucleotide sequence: TGTGCCAGCAGCTCCCGACTAGCGGGAGGCTCTCGTGAGCAGTTCTTC. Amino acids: CASSSRLAGGSREQFF.

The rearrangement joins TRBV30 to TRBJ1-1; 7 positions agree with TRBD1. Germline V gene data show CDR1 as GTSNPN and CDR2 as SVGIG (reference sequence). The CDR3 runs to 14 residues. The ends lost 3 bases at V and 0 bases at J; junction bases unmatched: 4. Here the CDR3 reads CAWRRGQVNTEAFF. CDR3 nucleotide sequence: TGTGCCTGGAGGAGGGGGCAAGTGAACACTGAAGCTTTCTTT.

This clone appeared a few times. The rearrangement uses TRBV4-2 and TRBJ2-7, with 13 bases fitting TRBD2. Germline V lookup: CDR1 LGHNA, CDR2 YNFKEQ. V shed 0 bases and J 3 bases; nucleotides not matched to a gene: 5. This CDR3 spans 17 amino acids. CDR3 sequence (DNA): TGTGCCAGCAGCCAAGATAATGGACTAGCGGGGGTCTACGAGCAGTACTTC. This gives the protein CASSQDNGLAGVYEQYF.

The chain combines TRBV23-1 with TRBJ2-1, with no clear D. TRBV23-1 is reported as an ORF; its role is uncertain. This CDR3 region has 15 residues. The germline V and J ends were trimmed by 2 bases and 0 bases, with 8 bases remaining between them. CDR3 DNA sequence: TGCGCCAGCAGTCAAACTCCGAGCTCCTACAATGAGCAGTTCTTC. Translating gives CASSQTPSSYNEQFF.

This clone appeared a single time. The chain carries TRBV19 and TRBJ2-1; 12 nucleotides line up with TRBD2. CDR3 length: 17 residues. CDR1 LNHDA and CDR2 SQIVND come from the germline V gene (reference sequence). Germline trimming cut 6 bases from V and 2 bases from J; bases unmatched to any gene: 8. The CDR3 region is CASRRLAGAVTYNEQFF. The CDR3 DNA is TGTGCCAGTAGGAGACTAGCGGGAGCGGTCACCTACAATGAGCAGTTCTTC.

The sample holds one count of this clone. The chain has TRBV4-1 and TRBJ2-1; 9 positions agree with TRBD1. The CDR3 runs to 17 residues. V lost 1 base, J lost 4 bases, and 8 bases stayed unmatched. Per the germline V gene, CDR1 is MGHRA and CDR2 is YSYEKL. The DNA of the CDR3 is TGCGCCAGCAGCCAAGGCAGGGGGACAGGGCTATACAATGAGCAGTTCTTC. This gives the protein CASSQGRGTGLYNEQFF.

CDR3 in amino acids: CASSQRGLAGTDTQYF. DNA of the CDR3: TGCGCCAGCAGCCAAAGGGGACTAGCGGGCACAGATACGCAGTATTTT. This rearrangement joins TRBV4-1 to TRBJ2-3; 11 positions match TRBD2. V was pared by 2 bases and J by 1 base, with 2 bases of the junction left unmatched. Germline loops: CDR1 MGHRA, CDR2 YSYEKL. The CDR3 consists of 16 residues.

CDR3 nucleotide sequence: TGTGCCAGCAGTGAAAATAATATAGGGCAGGGTATCCCCTACGAGCAGTACTTC. Its protein product is CASSENNIGQGIPYEQYF. J is TRBJ2-7 and V is TRBV6-1; weak D call: TRBD1 (5 bases). The CDR3 totals 18 residues. In germline, CDR1 is MNHNS, CDR2 SASEGT. The germline V and J ends were trimmed by 2 bases and 2 bases, with 22 bases remaining between them.

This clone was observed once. CDR3: CASSLTSGDNEQFF. The CDR3 coding sequence is TGTGCCAGCAGCCTGACTAGCGGGGACAATGAGCAGTTCTTC. The chain links TRBV4-2 to TRBJ2-1, with 11 positions matching TRBD2. Losses at the gene ends were 4 bases for V and 5 bases for J; bases not matched to a gene: 1. Germline CDR1 LGHNA, CDR2 YNFKEQ. This CDR3 region has 14 residues.

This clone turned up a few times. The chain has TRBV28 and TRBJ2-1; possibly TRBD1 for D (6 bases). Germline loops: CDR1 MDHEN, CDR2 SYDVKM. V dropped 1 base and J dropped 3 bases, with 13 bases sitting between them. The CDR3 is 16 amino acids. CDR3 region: CASSLFTNRDYNEQFF. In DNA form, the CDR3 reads TGTGCCAGCAGTTTATTTACGAACAGGGACTACAATGAGCAGTTCTTC.

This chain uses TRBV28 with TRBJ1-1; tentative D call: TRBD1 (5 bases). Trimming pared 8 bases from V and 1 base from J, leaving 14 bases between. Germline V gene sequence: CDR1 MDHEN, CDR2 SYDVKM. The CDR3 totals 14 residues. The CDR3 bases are TGTGCCAGCGATGCAGGGTGGACGAACACTGAAGCTTTCTTT. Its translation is CASDAGWTNTEAFF.

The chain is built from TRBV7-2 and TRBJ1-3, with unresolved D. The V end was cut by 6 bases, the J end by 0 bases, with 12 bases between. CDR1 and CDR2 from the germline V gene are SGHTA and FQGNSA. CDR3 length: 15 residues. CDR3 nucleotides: TGTGCCAGCAGGCAGCTAGGTCACTCTGGAAACACCATATATTTT. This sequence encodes CASRQLGHSGNTIYF.